Presented here are 17 T cell receptor beta chains from one specimen sequenced in a study of T cell repertoires in cytomegalovirus infection. From the reads, TCRdb called clonotypes with MiXCR, one entry per CDR3 protein. The sample has hundreds of thousands of distinct CDR3 sequences; roughly a quarter are singletons. Sample: CD8+ T cells from PBMCs. All receptors come from a human donor in good health (CMV status not recorded). Some clones in this sample may be carry-over from other donors' samples.

A word on this clonotype: This is likely a read error, given that the CDR3 carries no conserved phenylalanine or tryptophan at its end. This sequence joins TRBV25-1 and TRBJ2-4; D possibly corresponds to TRBD2 (6 bases). Germline CDR1 MGHDK, CDR2 SYGVNS. The CDR3 length is 13 residues. Trimming pared 3 bases from V and 4 bases from J, leaving 7 bases between. CDR3 sequence reads: CASSEGGKNIQYI. DNA of the CDR3: TGTGCCAGCAGTGAGGGGGGAAAAAACATTCAGTACATC.

This clonotype appeared many times. The chain links TRBV7-2 to TRBJ2-3; D is unresolved. Trimming removed 1 base from V and 1 base from J, with 0 bases in between. CDR1 and CDR2 (germline): SGHTA, FQGNSA. This CDR3 is 12 amino acids long. This CDR3 reads CASSLGTDTQYF. CDR3 DNA: TGTGCCAGCAGCTTAGGCACAGATACGCAGTATTTT. The complete variable domain, with remaining parts taken from reference TRBV7-2 and TRBJ2-3, reads GAGVSQSPSNKVTEKGKDVELRCDPISGHTALYWYRQSLGQGLEFLIYFQGNSAPDKSGLPSDRFSAERTGGSVSTLTIQRTQQEDSAVYLCASSLGTDTQYFGPGTRLTVL.

This clonotype turned up a few times. V gene TRBV7-4 combines with J gene TRBJ1-2, with D maybe TRBD1 (6 bases). This CDR3 comprises 15 residues. V lost 1 base and J 5 bases, leaving 14 bases between the germline ends. Germline V lookup: CDR1 SGHVT, CDR2 SQSDAQ. CDR3 sequence reads: CASSLDDGTSYGYTF. The CDR3 region has the DNA TGTGCCAGCAGCTTAGACGATGGGACAAGTTATGGCTACACCTTC.

The rearrangement joins TRBV20-1 to TRBJ2-5; TRBD1 agrees at 9 bases. The CDR3 contains 16 residues. The germline V gene encodes CDR1 DFQATT and CDR2 SNEGSKA (reference sequence). The trim removed 0 bases at V and 1 base at J, leaving 6 bases unmatched. In nucleotides, the CDR3 is TGCAGTGCTAGAGAGTGGGACAGGGCCTCCCAAGAGACCCAGTACTTC. Translating gives CSAREWDRASQETQYF.

This clonotype was observed many times. This rearrangement joins TRBV20-1 to TRBJ2-3; no firm D call. Germline lookup yields CDR1 DFQATT and CDR2 SNEGSKA (reference sequence). Trimming took 6 bases from V and 5 from J, leaving 0 bases between them. The CDR3 totals 8 residues. CDR3 in DNA: TGCAGTGCAGATACGCAGTATTTT. This encodes CSADTQYF.

This clonotype was observed at least ten times. The chain is built from TRBV7-2 and TRBJ2-7; no clear D. CDR1 and CDR2 (germline): SGHTA, FQGNSA. The CDR3 extends over 14 amino acids. V was shortened by 1 base and J by 2 bases, with 9 bases between the two germline ends. The CDR3 here is CASSLEQQPYEQYV. Here the CDR3 DNA reads TGTGCCAGCAGCTTAGAACAGCAACCCTACGAGCAGTACGTC.

This clonotype has only a few counts. This rearrangement joins TRBV18 to TRBJ2-2; D is uncertain. The CDR3 is 11 amino acids. Germline V gene data show CDR1 as KGHSH and CDR2 as LQKENI. Trimming pared 8 bases from V and 5 bases from J, leaving 6 bases between. The DNA for the CDR3 is TGTGCCAGCGTCCGTACCGGGGAGCTGTTTTTT. Encoded protein: CASVRTGELFF.

The rearrangement joins TRBV29-1 to TRBJ2-1, with D maybe TRBD2 (6 bases). This CDR3 has 12 amino acids. In germline, CDR1 is SQVTM, CDR2 ANQGSEA. With 4 bases removed from V and 8 bases from J, the gap between germline ends came to 12 bases. CDR3 protein: CSVVPGGDEQFF. In nucleotides, the CDR3 is TGCAGCGTTGTTCCCGGCGGGGATGAGCAGTTCTTC.

The gene calls are TRBV15 and TRBJ2-2; the match to TRBD1 covers 8 bases. This CDR3 has 17 amino acids. CDR1 and CDR2 from the germline V gene are LNHNV and YYDKDF (reference sequence). The ends lost 4 bases at V and 2 bases at J; junction bases unmatched: 9. DNA of the CDR3: TGTGCCACCAGCACCCCATTGGACAGGGCCAACACCGGGGAGCTGTTTTTT. Protein: CATSTPLDRANTGELFF.

This clonotype appeared a few times. Germline and junction disagree at one end, which may indicate a read error. The CDR3 region has the DNA TGCAGTGCAAGAGATCTCGGGGTCGGACCAGATACGCAGTATTTT. It specifies CSARDLGVGPDTQYF. This chain uses TRBV20-1 with TRBJ2-3, with a possible D match to TRBD2 (5 bases). From germline, CDR1 is DFQATT and CDR2 SNEGSKA (reference sequence). The CDR3 consists of 15 residues.

V and J are TRBV29-1 and TRBJ1-3; D remains ambiguous. Trimming shortened V by 5 bases and J by 0 bases, and 8 bases separated the two germline ends. The CDR3 covers 13 residues. Germline-derived CDR1 and CDR2 are SQVTM and ANQGSEA. CDR3 nucleotides: TGCAGCGTTACAGCTTTCTCTGGAAACACCATATATTTT. It yields the protein CSVTAFSGNTIYF.

The CDR3 sequence is CSARGLRQGQETQYF. The CDR3 DNA reads TGCAGTGCTAGAGGACTCCGACAGGGCCAAGAGACCCAGTACTTC. J is TRBJ2-5 and V is TRBV20-1, with 7 bases fitting TRBD1. Germline V gene lookup returns CDR1 DFQATT and CDR2 SNEGSKA (reference sequence). This CDR3 has 15 amino acids. The J segment lost 1 base and the V segment lost 1 base, leaving 6 bases of the junction unmatched.

The rearrangement links TRBV23-1 to TRBJ2-7; 7 bases match TRBD1. TRBV23-1 qualifies as an ORF whose function is uncertain. The CDR3 extends over 16 amino acids. After removal of 2 bases from V and 3 bases from J, the junction contained 10 bases not matched to a gene. The CDR3 sequence is CASSQVDREWVYEQYV. CDR3 bases: TGCGCCAGCAGTCAAGTTGACAGGGAGTGGGTCTACGAGCAGTACGTC.

This clonotype has ten or more counts. J is TRBJ1-2 and V is TRBV12-3 or TRBV12-4; D call uncertain. CDR3 length: 11 amino acids. Trimming took off 5 bases at V and 2 bases at J, with 3 bases between the two ends. The CDR3: CASSKNYGYTF. DNA of the CDR3: TGTGCCAGCAGTAAAAACTATGGCTACACCTTC.

About this clonotype itself: At one end the junction does not follow the germline gene, possibly because of a read error. CDR3 nucleotides: TGTGCCAACAGTCCTGAGGGACAGGGTCATAATTCACCCCTCCACTTT. Amino acid sequence: CANSPEGQGHNSPLHF. The chain employs TRBV28 and TRBJ1-6, with 9 nucleotides matching TRBD1. Germline V gives CDR1 MDHEN, CDR2 SYDVKM. There are 16 residues in the CDR3.

As for this clonotype: One end of the junction varies from germline; a read error may be responsible. The chain links TRBV7-6 to TRBJ2-2; possible D gene TRBD1, 5 bases. Germline V CDR1 and CDR2: SGHVS, FNYEAQ. The CDR3 totals 16 residues. The CDR3 loop reads CVSIPDTNAFTGELFF. CDR3 in DNA: TGTGTCAGCATCCCGGACACGAACGCCTTCACCGGGGAGCTGTTTTTT.

This chain joins TRBV6-2 or TRBV6-3 and TRBJ2-1, with TRBD2 matching 9 bases. Germline loops: CDR1 MNHEY, CDR2 SVGEGT. The CDR3 is 16 residues long. Unmatched junction bases numbered 2, after V lost 2 bases and J lost 0 bases. The chain's CDR3 is CASSYAGGVSYNEQFF. The CDR3 DNA sequence: TGTGCCAGCAGTTACGCGGGGGGGGTCTCCTACAATGAGCAGTTCTTC.